What follows are 11 T cell receptor beta chains derived from one specimen sequenced in a study of shared clonotypes between healthy human individuals (dated by TCRdb to 2020 to 2022). Libraries were constructed by the immunoSEQ multiplex PCR assay. Drawn from immuneACCESS, this table holds only the in-frame rearrangements with V and J called that TCRdb kept. Clones are partly lost; checked studies trace under half to an unresolved V gene and leave the rest unexplained. The sample includes about 1 million clones, with around four fifths observed a single time. Of the sample, roughly 1.4% is held by the ten largest clones. What was sequenced was memory CD4+ T cells sorted from blood. The sample's cell subset or site, from its label and the paper: CD45RA-negative fraction. Receptor source: a man between 18 and 29 years old in good health.

This chain joins TRBV9 and TRBJ2-3; 7 nucleotides line up with TRBD2. Losses at the gene ends were 0 bases for V and 0 bases for J; bases not matched to a gene: 4. This CDR3 spans 16 amino acids. Per the germline V gene, CDR1 is SGDLS and CDR2 is YYNGEE. CDR3 sequence reads: CASSVERGQSTDTQYF. The CDR3 region has the DNA TGTGCCAGCAGCGTAGAGCGGGGCCAGAGCACAGATACGCAGTATTTT.

This clone came up a few times. A much larger clone is a single base away; this may be a read error. This chain connects TRBV6-1 to TRBJ1-6; TRBD1 is a possible D gene (5 bases). Trimming removed 4 bases at V and 7 bases at J, with 11 bases between. The CDR3 is made up of 14 amino acids. Germline V gives CDR1 MNHNS, CDR2 SASEGT. The DNA for the CDR3 is TGTGCCAGCAGTGTGGAGGGGTCCAATTCACCCCTCCACTTT. Its protein product is CASSVEGSNSPLHF.

This chain connects TRBV27 to TRBJ1-1; 9 nucleotides agree with TRBD1. Germline assignment: CDR1 MNHEY and CDR2 SMNVEV (reference sequence). Trimming took 5 bases from V and 4 from J; bases not matched to a gene: 8. The CDR3 consists of 15 residues. The CDR3 region has the DNA TGTGCCAGCAGTGCCTACAGGGGGCTAGGCACTGAAGCTTTCTTT. This codes for CASSAYRGLGTEAFF.

J is TRBJ2-5 and V is TRBV5-1; 13 bases align to TRBD2. CDR1 and CDR2 from the germline V gene are SGHRS and YFSETQ. Losses at the gene ends were 4 bases for V and 5 bases for J; bases not matched to a gene: 8. This CDR3 contains 16 residues. Written as DNA, the CDR3 is TGCGCCAGCAGCGTGGGGACTAGCGGGGCGGTGGAGACCCAGTACTTC. It codes for CASSVGTSGAVETQYF.

The J gene is TRBJ2-7, the V gene TRBV7-2, with D perhaps matching TRBD1 (5 bases). The CDR3 runs 13 residues. Germline CDR1 is SGHTA and CDR2 is FQGNSA. Trimming cost V 5 bases and J 3 bases, with 11 bases left between them. CDR3 protein: CASSLPGFYEQYF. CDR3 DNA sequence: TGTGCCAGCAGCCTCCCAGGGTTCTACGAGCAGTACTTC.

The V gene is TRBV5-1, the J gene TRBJ2-3; 12 nucleotides align to TRBD2. Germline V gene sequence: CDR1 SGHRS, CDR2 YFSETQ. V lost 2 bases and J lost 3; bases outside the gene matches: 10. The CDR3 extends over 18 amino acids. CDR3 nucleotide sequence: TGCGCCAGCAGCTTCTCGCTAGCGGGGGGGCCAGGTACAGATACGCAGTATTTT. Protein product: CASSFSLAGGPGTDTQYF.

V is TRBV2 and J is TRBJ2-7, with D maybe TRBD1 (6 bases). Per germline, CDR1 SNHLY and CDR2 FYNNEI. This CDR3 is built from 13 residues. Trimming took 2 bases from V and 4 from J, leaving 9 bases between them. CDR3 bases: TGTGCCAGCAGTGAAACAGGGATTTACGAGCAGTACTTC. It is translated as CASSETGIYEQYF.

The table lists this clone with many counts. The chain employs TRBV9 and TRBJ2-6, with D perhaps TRBD2 (8 bases). With 6 bases removed from V and 4 bases from J, the gap between germline ends came to 20 bases. This CDR3 has 17 residues. Germline V lookup: CDR1 SGDLS, CDR2 YYNGEE. As DNA, the CDR3 is TGTGCCAGCACCCACCGGGAGGGGGCGGAAGGGGCCAACGTCCTGACTTTC. Its protein is CASTHREGAEGANVLTF. The full variable domain, in which reference TRBV9 and TRBJ2-6 provide the parts outside the CDR3, is DSGVTQTPKHLITATGQRVTLRCSPRSGDLSVYWYQQSLDQGLQFLIQYYNGEERAKGNILERFSAQQFPDLHSELNLSSLELGDSALYFCASTHREGAEGANVLTFGAGSRLTVL.

The chain links TRBV7-2 to TRBJ2-3; D unresolved. The CDR3 is 15 amino acids. V lost 10 bases and J lost 2, with 19 bases in between. Per germline, CDR1 SGHTA and CDR2 FQGNSA. Written as DNA, the CDR3 is TGTGCCACCGGCAGAAGTCCCCCTCCCACAGATACGCAGTATTTT. Protein product: CATGRSPPPTDTQYF.

The J gene is TRBJ2-5, the V gene TRBV19; D ambiguous. This CDR3 spans 13 amino acids. The ends were cut back, 6 bases at V and 4 bases at J, with 12 bases in the middle. Germline-derived CDR1 and CDR2 are LNHDA and SQIVND (reference sequence). CDR3 region: CASRGNGRETQYF. DNA for the CDR3: TGTGCCAGTAGGGGAAACGGGCGAGAGACCCAGTACTTC.

The V gene is TRBV4-1, the J gene TRBJ2-6; perhaps TRBD1 as D (5 bases). The CDR3 is 16 amino acids. Germline V gives CDR1 MGHRA, CDR2 YSYEKL. V lost 4 bases, J lost 4 bases, and 14 bases lay in between. As DNA, the CDR3 is TGCGCCAGCAGCCGGGGCGGATCCCGGGGGGCCAACGTCCTGACTTTC. The encoded protein is CASSRGGSRGANVLTF.